This T cell receptor (beta chain) was recorded in a study of blood T cell repertoires in COVID-19. The overall study: T cells, B-cell-depleted T cells, or PBMCs supplied cDNA or gDNA.

The CDR3 totals 15 residues. V trimming: 4 bases; J trimming: 3 bases; junction bases outside the gene matches: 5. Looked up from germline, CDR1 is SGHVS and CDR2 is FNYEAQ. Profiling relied on immunoSEQ multiplex PCR, and the TCRdb table lists in-frame clones only, not all of them. The sample lists about 230,000 clones; 70% to 90% were seen once. This clone was observed once. The specimen sequenced was peripheral blood. The rearrangement uses TRBV7-6 and TRBJ2-3; 9 nucleotides align to TRBD2. The receptor comes from a man aged 35 to 55 with acute or convalescent COVID-19. The CDR3 DNA reads as TGTGCCAGCAGCTACAGGGCGGGGGGGACAGATACGCAGTATTTT. Translation gives CASSYRAGGTDTQYF.